Each of the 15 T cell receptor beta chains below was sequenced from the same sample in a study of blood T cell repertoires in COVID-19 (dated by TCRdb to between 2020 and 2021). The library was built by means of the immunoSEQ multiplex PCR assay. TCRdb retrieved this table from immuneACCESS and kept in-frame rearrangements only. Not all clones are present; in checked studies, unresolved V genes account for under half, and no reason is known for the remainder. For this sample there are about 130,000 clones; about 72% appear just once. The ten largest make up approximately 2% of the sample. Input material: peripheral blood. These receptors originate from a woman between 70 and 85 years old with acute or convalescent COVID-19.

This chain links TRBV27 with TRBJ2-1; D is possibly TRBD2 (5 bases). Trimming took off 5 bases at V and 1 base at J, with 24 bases between the two ends. From germline, CDR1 is MNHEY and CDR2 SMNVEV (reference sequence). This CDR3 has 19 residues. CDR3 sequence (DNA): TGTGCCAGCAGTCCGAATGTTTTTCCGGGGATGGGATCCTACAATGAGCAGTTCTTC. Protein product: CASSPNVFPGMGSYNEQFF.

Remarks on this clone: The same CDR3 can be traced to other DNA sequences in this sample. CDR3 region: CSVDRASYGYTF. DNA of the CDR3: TGCAGCGTTGACAGGGCGAGCTATGGCTACACCTTC. The chain carries TRBV29-1 and TRBJ1-2; a possible D gene is TRBD1 (5 bases). The CDR3 contains 12 residues. Germline-derived CDR1 and CDR2 are SQVTM and ANQGSEA. Trimming took 3 bases from V and 4 from J, leaving 9 bases between them.

This rearrangement joins TRBV7-8 to TRBJ1-2; the D gene is possibly TRBD1 (6 bases). The germline CDR1 and CDR2 sequences are SGHVS and FQNEAQ. There are 13 residues in the CDR3. Trimming shortened V by 5 bases and J by 4 bases, and 11 bases separated the two germline ends. The CDR3 DNA is TGTGCCAGCAGCCACGGACAGTCCTATGGCTACACCTTC. It translates to CASSHGQSYGYTF.

In its sample, this clone was seen many times. The chain links TRBV5-1 to TRBJ1-6; perhaps TRBD1 as D (6 bases). Trimming shortened V by 4 bases and J by 5 bases, and 10 bases separated the two germline ends. CDR1 and CDR2 from the germline V gene are SGHRS and YFSETQ. The CDR3 extends over 14 amino acids. CDR3 DNA: TGCGCCAGCAGCGGCGGGGGCAATAATTCACCCCTCCACTTT. Translating gives CASSGGGNNSPLHF.

The rearrangement joins TRBV30 to TRBJ1-1; 8 nucleotides agree with TRBD1. The CDR3 loop spans 15 amino acids. Germline CDR1 GTSNPN, CDR2 SVGIG (reference sequence). J gave up 9 bases and V 0 bases, and 12 bases lay outside the gene matches. CDR3 sequence (DNA): TGTGCCTGGAGTGTATCGACGGGACAGGCTGTAAAAGCTTTCTTT. The encoded protein is CAWSVSTGQAVKAFF.

This chain connects TRBV6-2 or TRBV6-3 to TRBJ2-1; TRBD2 matches at 15 bases. The CDR3 has 15 residues. The V gene's germline CDR1 is MNHEY and CDR2 SVGEGT. V dropped 5 bases and J dropped 9; count of bases not matched to a gene: 5. The CDR3 DNA is TGTGCCAGCAGTGAGGGACTAGCGGGGGGTATTGAGCAGTTCTTC. It is translated as CASSEGLAGGIEQFF.

The chain combines TRBV5-1 with TRBJ1-3; D unclear. V dropped 0 bases and J dropped 6 bases, with 16 bases sitting between them. The germline gives CDR1 SGHRS, CDR2 YFSETQ. The CDR3 has 16 residues. The DNA for the CDR3 is TGCGCCAGCAGCTTGGAGCCGGGGAGAAGGGTAAACACCATATATTTT. It specifies CASSLEPGRRVNTIYF.

This clone was counted a few times. This chain links TRBV2 with TRBJ1-5; no clear D. The CDR3 covers 12 residues. V lost 6 bases and J 8 bases, leaving 11 bases between the germline ends. The germline CDR1 and CDR2 sequences are SNHLY and FYNNEI. The DNA of the CDR3 is TGTGCCAGCAGAGAATCGAGGGAGCCCCAGCATTTT. Residues: CASRESREPQHF.

This clone was observed a handful of times. The rearrangement uses TRBV5-1 and TRBJ1-5; TRBD1 is a possible D gene (5 bases). V was clipped by 4 bases and J by 2 bases, with 10 bases between them. This CDR3 has 14 residues. Germline CDR1 reads SGHRS; CDR2 reads YFSETQ. CDR3 sequence reads: CASSMGGGNQPQHF. The CDR3 DNA follows: TGCGCCAGCAGCATGGGGGGGGGCAATCAGCCCCAGCATTTT.

This clone was counted only a few times. The chain recombines TRBV5-8 with TRBJ1-3; D uncertain. The length of the CDR3 is 15 residues. The germline V and J ends were trimmed by 2 bases and 0 bases, with 9 bases remaining between them. Germline V gives CDR1 SGHTS, CDR2 YDEGEE. CDR3 loop: CASSFPLSSGNTIYF. The CDR3 DNA reads as TGTGCCAGCAGCTTCCCACTCTCCTCTGGAAACACCATATATTTT.

V and J are TRBV19 and TRBJ2-7; 9 bases are shared with TRBD2. The CDR3 contains 14 residues. Germline CDR1 is LNHDA and CDR2 is SQIVND (reference sequence). V was clipped by 4 bases and J by 1 base; unmatched bases: 2. DNA for the CDR3: TGTGCCAGTAGTAGTACTAGCGGGTCCTACGAGCAGTACTTC. Protein product: CASSSTSGSYEQYF.

The chain carries TRBV7-8 and TRBJ2-7, with D maybe TRBD2 (6 bases). The CDR3 has 15 residues. V lost 1 base and J 2 bases, leaving 12 bases between the germline ends. The germline V gene has CDR1 SGHVS and CDR2 FQNEAQ. The CDR3 DNA reads TGTGCCAGCAGCTTAGTCTCTCGCGGGGCCTACGAGCAGTACTTC. This gives the protein CASSLVSRGAYEQYF.

This chain links TRBV10-3 with TRBJ2-1, with TRBD2 as a possible D gene (5 bases). V lost 8 bases, J lost 0 bases, and 5 bases lay in between. The germline V gene has CDR1 ENHRY and CDR2 SYGVKD. The CDR3 sequence is 12 residues long. The CDR3 is CAIGSSYNEQFF. Here the CDR3 DNA reads TGTGCCATCGGGAGCTCCTACAATGAGCAGTTCTTC.

J is TRBJ2-7 and V is TRBV19; TRBD1 matches 7 bases. V lost 1 base to trimming and J lost 4 bases; unmatched junction nucleotides: 7. The germline V gene encodes CDR1 LNHDA and CDR2 SQIVND (reference sequence). The length of the CDR3 is 15 residues. The CDR3 here is CASSIGPGGTYEQYF. As DNA, the CDR3 is TGTGCCAGTAGTATAGGTCCAGGGGGAACTTACGAGCAGTACTTC. Full variable domain (missing parts from reference TRBV19 and TRBJ2-7): DGGITQSPKYLFRKEGQNVTLSCEQNLNHDAMYWYRQDPGQGLRLIYYSQIVNDFQKGDIAEGYSVSREKKESFPLTVTSAQKNPTAFYLCASSIGPGGTYEQYFGPGTRLTVT.

This chain connects TRBV29-1 to TRBJ1-5; weak D call: TRBD1 (6 bases). V lost 4 bases to trimming and J lost 7 bases, with 11 bases between them. Looked up from germline, CDR1 is SQVTM and CDR2 is ANQGSEA. The CDR3 covers 12 residues. This CDR3 is CSVGQGWQPQHF. As DNA, the CDR3 is TGCAGCGTTGGGCAGGGGTGGCAGCCCCAGCATTTT. Together with reference TRBV29-1 and TRBJ1-5, the CDR3 gives the full variable domain: SAVISQKPSRDICQRGTSLTIQCQVDSQVTMMFWYRQQPGQSLTLIATANQGSEATYESGFVIDKFPISRPNLTFSTLTVSNMSPEDSSIYLCSVGQGWQPQHFGDGTRLSIL.